Presented here are 14 T cell receptor beta chains from one specimen sequenced in a study of shared clonotypes between healthy human individuals. Only in-frame clones appear in the TCRdb table, and some are missing; sequencing was by immunoSEQ multiplex PCR. Of 300,000 or so clones in the sample, 74% were seen once. The sequenced sample consisted of memory CD4+ T cells sorted from blood. Subset meaning: CD45RA-negative fraction. The receptors stem from a young man in good health.

The CDR3 region has the DNA TGTGCCACCAGCAGTGAGGGAAACACCATATATTTT. As protein: CATSSEGNTIYF. This chain connects TRBV15 to TRBJ1-3, with unresolved D. CDR3 length: 12 residues. V lost 3 bases and J lost 4, with 4 bases in between. Germline CDR1 and CDR2: LNHNV and YYDKDF (reference sequence).

The genes are TRBV9 and TRBJ2-1; the match to TRBD2 covers 12 bases. Germline CDR1 reads SGDLS; CDR2 reads YYNGEE. CDR3 size: 14 residues. The V gene end was trimmed by 3 bases and the J gene end by 9 bases; junction bases not matched to a gene: 4. This chain's CDR3 is CASSETSGSAEQFF. The CDR3 DNA reads TGTGCCAGCAGCGAGACTAGCGGGAGCGCTGAGCAGTTCTTC.

This chain connects TRBV7-9 to TRBJ2-5, with 8 bases identical to TRBD1. After removal of 4 bases from V and 4 bases from J, the junction contained 2 bases not matched to a gene. Germline V gene lookup returns CDR1 SEHNR and CDR2 FQNEAQ (reference sequence). The CDR3 covers 13 residues. CDR3 residues: CASSSQGGETQYF. CDR3 bases: TGTGCCAGCAGCTCACAGGGGGGAGAGACCCAGTACTTC. The entire variable domain, with the rest obtained from reference TRBV7-9 and TRBJ2-5, is as follows: DTGVSQNPRHKITKRGQNVTFRCDPISEHNRLYWYRQTLGQGPEFLTYFQNEAQLEKSRLLSDRFSAERPKGSFSTLEIQRTEQGDSAMYLCASSSQGGETQYFGPGTRLLVL.

About this clone: Germline is not matched at one junction end, which may reflect a read error. This rearrangement joins TRBV30 to TRBJ2-1, with TRBD2 identical over 7 bases. The CDR3 loop spans 14 amino acids. CDR1 is GTSNPN, CDR2 SVGIG, per germline (reference sequence). The CDR3 nucleotides are TGTGCCTGGAGTGTCATAAGAAGCGGGAATGGTGGTATCTTC. Amino acids: CAWSVIRSGNGGIF.

The rearrangement uses TRBV9 and TRBJ2-1; the D gene is possibly TRBD1 (6 bases). The germline gives CDR1 SGDLS, CDR2 YYNGEE. The CDR3 sequence is 16 residues long. The V end lost 0 bases, the J end lost 7 bases, and 17 bases lay between the germline ends. The chain's CDR3 is CASSVAFKQGLNEQFF. The CDR3 DNA is TGTGCCAGCAGCGTAGCCTTTAAACAGGGTCTGAATGAGCAGTTCTTC. The full variable domain, its missing parts supplied by reference TRBV9 and TRBJ2-1, is DSGVTQTPKHLITATGQRVTLRCSPRSGDLSVYWYQQSLDQGLQFLIQYYNGEERAKGNILERFSAQQFPDLHSELNLSSLELGDSALYFCASSVAFKQGLNEQFFGPGTRLTVL.

V gene TRBV5-1 combines with J gene TRBJ2-1, with 10 positions matching TRBD1. Germline V CDR1 and CDR2: SGHRS, YFSETQ. J lost 7 bases, V lost 5 bases, and 6 bases had no gene match. The length of the CDR3 is 14 residues. CDR3 sequence reads: CASRGTGVTNEQFF. In DNA, the CDR3 is TGCGCCAGCAGAGGGACAGGGGTCACGAATGAGCAGTTCTTC.

The genes are TRBV2 and TRBJ2-2; the match to TRBD2 covers 7 bases. CDR3 size: 14 residues. The germline CDR1 and CDR2 sequences are SNHLY and FYNNEI. Trimming removed 6 bases from V and 2 bases from J; junction bases left unmatched: 3. The CDR3, as DNA: TGTGCCAGCAGGGGACTAACTAACACCGGGGAGCTGTTTTTT. It codes for CASRGLTNTGELFF.

The chain is built from TRBV7-9 and TRBJ1-2; 12 bases agree with TRBD1. The CDR3 loop spans 14 amino acids. V trimming: 6 bases; J trimming: 6 bases; junction bases outside the gene matches: 5. CDR1 SEHNR and CDR2 FQNEAQ come from the germline V gene (reference sequence). The CDR3 DNA follows: TGTGCCAGCAGTACCGGGACAGGGGGCAATGGCTACACCTTC. It codes for CASSTGTGGNGYTF. Supplemented by reference TRBV7-9 and TRBJ1-2, the full variable domain reads DTGVSQNPRHKITKRGQNVTFRCDPISEHNRLYWYRQTLGQGPEFLTYFQNEAQLEKSRLLSDRFSAERPKGSFSTLEIQRTEQGDSAMYLCASSTGTGGNGYTFGSGTRLTVV.

The chain carries TRBV11-3 and TRBJ2-5; 9 bases align to TRBD1. The CDR3 has 16 residues. Germline V gives CDR1 SGHNT, CDR2 YENEEA. J was trimmed by 3 bases and V by 5 bases; bases with no gene match: 10. Written as DNA, the CDR3 is TGTGCCAGCAGCCCCCGGTTTTGGACAGGGGAAGAGACCCAGTACTTC. Amino acids: CASSPRFWTGEETQYF.

The genes are TRBV5-4 and TRBJ2-5, with D perhaps TRBD2 (5 bases). V lost 4 bases and J 7 bases, leaving 14 bases between the germline ends. This CDR3 has 13 residues. CDR1 is SGHNT and CDR2 is YYREEE in the germline V gene (reference sequence). Here the CDR3 reads CASSGNLAVTQYF. CDR3 coding DNA: TGTGCCAGCAGCGGAAATCTAGCTGTGACCCAGTACTTC.

This clone is a singleton in its sample. The chain has TRBV13 and TRBJ2-1; 9 bases line up with TRBD1. The V gene end was trimmed by 5 bases and the J gene end by 8 bases; junction bases not matched to a gene: 10. Germline lookup yields CDR1 PRHDT and CDR2 FYEKMQ (reference sequence). This CDR3 has 15 amino acids. The CDR3 DNA follows: TGTGCCAGCAGCCGGGGACAGGGTAGGGTGTATGAGCAGTTCTTC. Its translation is CASSRGQGRVYEQFF.

In DNA form, the CDR3 reads TGCGCCAGCGGACCCGGGGGCGAGCTGGATCAGCCCCAGCATTTT. Its translation: CASGPGGELDQPQHF. The rearrangement joins TRBV5-1 to TRBJ1-5; tentative D call: TRBD1 (6 bases). CDR3 size: 15 residues. CDR1 and CDR2 (germline): SGHRS, YFSETQ. V lost 7 bases, J lost 5 bases, and 19 bases lay in between.

J is TRBJ2-7 and V is TRBV18, with TRBD1 matching 7 bases. This CDR3 spans 14 amino acids. Germline V gene lookup returns CDR1 KGHSH and CDR2 LQKENI. The V and J ends lost 5 bases and 2 bases, in that order; junction bases with no gene match: 6. The CDR3 sequence is CASSSGQRPYEQYF. CDR3 coding DNA: TGTGCCAGCTCATCGGGACAGCGACCCTACGAGCAGTACTTC.

The gene calls are TRBV5-8 and TRBJ2-3, with a tentative D call TRBD2 (6 bases). This CDR3 has 15 amino acids. From germline, CDR1 is SGHTS and CDR2 YDEGEE. Trimming pared 2 bases from V and 2 bases from J, leaving 12 bases between. This CDR3 is CASSFGGTLTDTQYF. CDR3 sequence (DNA): TGTGCCAGCAGCTTTGGGGGGACCCTCACAGATACGCAGTATTTT. The entire variable domain, with the rest obtained from reference TRBV5-8 and TRBJ2-3, is as follows: EAGVTQSPTHLIKTRGQQATLRCSPISGHTSVYWYQQALGLGLQFLLWYDEGEERNRGNFPPRFSGRQFPNYSSELNVNALELEDSALYLCASSFGGTLTDTQYFGPGTRLTVL.